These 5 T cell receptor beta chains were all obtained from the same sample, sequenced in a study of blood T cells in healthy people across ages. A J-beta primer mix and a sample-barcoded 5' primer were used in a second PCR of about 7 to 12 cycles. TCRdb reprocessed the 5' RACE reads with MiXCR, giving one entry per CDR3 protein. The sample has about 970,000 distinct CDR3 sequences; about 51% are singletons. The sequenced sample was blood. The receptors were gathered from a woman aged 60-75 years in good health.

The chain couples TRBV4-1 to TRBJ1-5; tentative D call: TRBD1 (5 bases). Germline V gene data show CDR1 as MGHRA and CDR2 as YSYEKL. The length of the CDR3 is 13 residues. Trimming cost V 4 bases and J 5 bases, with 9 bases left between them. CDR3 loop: CASSPGRYQPQHF. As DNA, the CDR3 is TGCGCCAGCAGCCCGGGACGATATCAGCCCCAGCATTTT.

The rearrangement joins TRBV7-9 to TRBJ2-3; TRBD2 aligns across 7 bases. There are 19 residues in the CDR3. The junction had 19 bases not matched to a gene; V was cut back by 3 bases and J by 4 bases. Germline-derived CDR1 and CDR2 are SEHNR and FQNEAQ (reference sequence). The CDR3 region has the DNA TGTGCCAGCAGCTTCACCCTTACCAACTTAGCGGGTTCGCCAGATACGCAGTATTTT. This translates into CASSFTLTNLAGSPDTQYF.

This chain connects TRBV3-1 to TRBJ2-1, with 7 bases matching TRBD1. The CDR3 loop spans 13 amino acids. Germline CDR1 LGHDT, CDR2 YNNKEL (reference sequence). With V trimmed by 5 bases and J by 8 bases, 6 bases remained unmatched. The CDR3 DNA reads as TGTGCCAGCAGCAGGAACAGGGGCGATGAGCAGTTCTTC. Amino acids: CASSRNRGDEQFF.

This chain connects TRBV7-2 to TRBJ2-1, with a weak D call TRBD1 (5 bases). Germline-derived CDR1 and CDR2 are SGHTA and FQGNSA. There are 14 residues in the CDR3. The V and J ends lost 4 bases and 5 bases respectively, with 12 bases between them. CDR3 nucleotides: TGTGCCAGCAGCTCCGCTGGGGCCCACAATGAGCAGTTCTTC. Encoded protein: CASSSAGAHNEQFF.

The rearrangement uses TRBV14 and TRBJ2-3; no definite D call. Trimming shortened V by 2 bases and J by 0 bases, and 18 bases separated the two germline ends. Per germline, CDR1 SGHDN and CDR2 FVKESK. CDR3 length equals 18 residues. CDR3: CASSQTPEIKTSTDTQYF. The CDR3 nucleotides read TGTGCCAGCAGCCAAACACCTGAAATCAAAACTAGCACAGATACGCAGTATTTT.